Presented here are 19 T cell receptor beta chains from one specimen sequenced in a study of T cell repertoires in cytomegalovirus infection. These receptors are not linked to any known antigen. TCRdb redid the calling of the reads with MiXCR, one entry per CDR3 protein. The sample lists some 110,000 distinct CDR3 sequences, about 9.5% occurring once. Sequences were obtained from PBMCs, sequenced either directly or after in vitro stimulation (not recorded which). These receptor sequences come from a human donor in good health (CMV status not recorded). Some clones in this sample may be carry-over from other donors' samples.

The J gene is TRBJ2-1, the V gene TRBV24-1, with D perhaps TRBD2 (6 bases). CDR3 length equals 17 residues. Looked up from germline, CDR1 is KGHDR and CDR2 is SFDVKD. V was shortened by 0 bases and J by 5 bases, with 16 bases between the two germline ends. CDR3 DNA sequence: TGTGCCACCAGTGATTTGTCCCAGCCCGGGAGTAACAATGAGCAGTTCTTC. Protein product: CATSDLSQPGSNNEQFF.

This clonotype was observed at least ten times. The chain couples TRBV27 to TRBJ2-1; 11 positions match TRBD2. Germline assignment: CDR1 MNHEY and CDR2 SMNVEV (reference sequence). This CDR3 is built from 17 residues. V shed 1 base and J 7 bases; nucleotides not matched to a gene: 9. DNA for the CDR3: TGTGCCAGCAGTTTATGGCTCGGGACTAGCGGCAAGAATGAGCAGTTCTTC. It is translated as CASSLWLGTSGKNEQFF.

The table lists this clonotype with many counts. The J gene is TRBJ1-1, the V gene TRBV7-2; no clear D gene. CDR3 length equals 13 residues. The V gene lost 1 base and the J gene lost 1 base, with 4 bases spanning the gap. Germline V CDR1 and CDR2: SGHTA, FQGNSA. CDR3: CASSLDRNTEAFF. In nucleotides, the CDR3 is TGTGCCAGCAGCTTAGACAGGAACACTGAAGCTTTCTTT.

The chain has TRBV30 and TRBJ1-5, with D hard to call. V was pared by 0 bases and J by 4 bases, with 10 bases between. The germline V gene encodes CDR1 GTSNPN and CDR2 SVGIG (reference sequence). This CDR3 spans 14 amino acids. Written as DNA, the CDR3 is TGTGCCTGGAGTGTACTAGAGGGAAATCAGCCCCAGCATTTT. Translation gives CAWSVLEGNQPQHF. The variable domain in full, completed from reference TRBV30 and TRBJ1-5, reads SQTIHQWPATLVQPVGSPLSLECTVEGTSNPNLYWYRQAAGRGLQLLFYSVGIGQISSEVPQNLSASRPQDRQFILSSKKLLLSDSGFYLCAWSVLEGNQPQHFGDGTRLSIL.

This clonotype occurred many times. The V and J genes are TRBV4-1 and TRBJ1-2; 10 bases align to TRBD1. The germline gives CDR1 MGHRA, CDR2 YSYEKL. CDR3 length equals 13 residues. V trimming: 5 bases; J trimming: 8 bases; junction bases outside the gene matches: 5. The CDR3 coding sequence is TGCGCCAGCAGCTCGACAGGGGGCAACGGCTACACCTTC. This encodes CASSSTGGNGYTF.

This clonotype was seen at least ten times. The gene calls are TRBV2 and TRBJ2-5; 12 bases agree with TRBD2. The CDR3 runs to 14 residues. Germline CDR1 is SNHLY and CDR2 is FYNNEI. The V and J ends lost 7 bases and 4 bases, in that order; junction bases with no gene match: 4. CDR3 region: CASTTSGSVETQYF. The CDR3 region has the DNA TGTGCCAGCACGACTAGCGGGAGTGTAGAGACCCAGTACTTC.

This clonotype was seen many times. The V gene is TRBV6-6, the J gene TRBJ2-3; 16 bases agree with TRBD2. This CDR3 contains 19 residues. Trimming took 6 bases from V and 0 from J; bases not matched to a gene: 9. Germline V gives CDR1 MNHNY, CDR2 SVGAGI (reference sequence). CDR3 coding DNA: TGTGCCAGCAGCTTCGGGACTAGCGGGAGGGATTTAAGCACAGATACGCAGTATTTT. Protein: CASSFGTSGRDLSTDTQYF.

This clonotype was counted at least ten times. The CDR3 nucleotides read TGTGCCAGCAGCTTAGCGTATTTAGGGGACAATGAGCAGTTCTTC. Protein sequence: CASSLAYLGDNEQFF. The rearrangement links TRBV7-6 to TRBJ2-1; perhaps TRBD1 as D (5 bases). In germline, CDR1 is SGHVS, CDR2 FNYEAQ. With 0 bases removed from V and 5 bases from J, the gap between germline ends came to 11 bases. The CDR3 has 15 residues.

This clonotype was counted at least ten times. The chain has TRBV6-2 or TRBV6-3 and TRBJ2-3, with 13 bases lining up with TRBD2. Germline V lookup: CDR1 MNHEY, CDR2 SVGEGT. This CDR3 comprises 19 residues. The V segment lost 0 bases and the J segment 2 bases; nucleotides outside the gene matches: 8. The CDR3 region has the DNA TGTGCCAGCAGTTACTCACCTCTGACTAGCGGGAGGACCACAGATACGCAGTATTTT. It specifies CASSYSPLTSGRTTDTQYF.

This clonotype was counted between two and nine times. J is TRBJ2-1 and V is TRBV11-2, with 7 bases matching TRBD1. Germline lookup yields CDR1 SGHAT and CDR2 FQNNGV. Germline trimming cut 1 base from V and 5 bases from J; bases unmatched to any gene: 8. The CDR3 covers 16 residues. DNA for the CDR3: TGTGCCAGCAGCTTAGTTAGGGTACAGGGGAACAATGAGCAGTTCTTC. Translated, it gives CASSLVRVQGNNEQFF.

This clonotype has a handful of counts. V usage is TRBV18 and J usage is TRBJ2-7, with D possibly matching TRBD2 (5 bases). The CDR3 is 12 residues long. The V end was cut by 6 bases, the J end by 2 bases, with 8 bases between. Looked up from germline, CDR1 is KGHSH and CDR2 is LQKENI. The CDR3: CASSGVPYEQYV. For the CDR3, the DNA is TGTGCCAGCTCGGGAGTCCCCTACGAGCAGTACGTC.

The chain combines TRBV19 with TRBJ2-1, with 11 bases lining up with TRBD1. This CDR3 is 16 amino acids long. CDR1 is LNHDA and CDR2 is SQIVND in the germline V gene (reference sequence). The V gene end was trimmed by 6 bases and the J gene end by 5 bases; junction bases not matched to a gene: 9. Here the CDR3 reads CASSRPLGQGDNEQFF. In DNA, the CDR3 is TGTGCCAGTAGCCGACCGCTGGGACAGGGGGACAATGAGCAGTTCTTC.

This clonotype came up many times. The chain recombines TRBV7-6 with TRBJ2-3, with D perhaps TRBD2 (6 bases). Trimming took off 4 bases at V and 7 bases at J, with 18 bases between the two ends. CDR1 SGHVS and CDR2 FNYEAQ come from the germline V gene. The CDR3 runs to 15 residues. The CDR3 loop is CASSYTSPPANTQYF. The CDR3 DNA follows: TGTGCCAGCAGCTATACTAGCCCTCCCGCGAATACGCAGTATTTT.

The chain combines TRBV5-1 with TRBJ2-7, with D unclear. CDR1 and CDR2 (germline): SGHRS, YFSETQ. V shed 2 bases and J shed 4 bases, with 10 bases lying between them. There are 13 residues in the CDR3. In DNA, the CDR3 is TGCGCCAGCAGCTTTAAGGGCGATTACGAGCAGTACTTC. This gives the protein CASSFKGDYEQYF.

This clonotype appeared many times. This chain joins TRBV6-2 or TRBV6-3 and TRBJ1-5; the D gene is possibly TRBD1 (6 bases). CDR3 length: 17 residues. Germline CDR1 MNHEY, CDR2 SVGEGT. Trimming cost V 5 bases and J 0 bases, with 17 bases left between them. The CDR3 sequence: CASSATSGDVSNQPQHF. The DNA of the CDR3 is TGTGCCAGCAGTGCAACCTCAGGGGATGTTAGCAATCAGCCCCAGCATTTT.

This clonotype came up many times. The rearrangement joins TRBV11-2 to TRBJ2-5; D possibly corresponds to TRBD2 (6 bases). The CDR3 is 17 residues long. Germline V gene sequence: CDR1 SGHAT, CDR2 FQNNGV. V dropped 5 bases and J dropped 1 base, with 20 bases sitting between them. The CDR3 DNA sequence: TGTGCCAGCAGCCTCAACCCGGGGGTGGGGTCCCAAGAGACCCAGTACTTC. It encodes CASSLNPGVGSQETQYF.

This clonotype was detected a few times. The CDR3 DNA sequence: TGTGCCAGCAGACTCTACTCGGGAGGGTCAGATACGCAGTATTTT. This codes for CASRLYSGGSDTQYF. The J gene is TRBJ2-3, the V gene TRBV12-3 or TRBV12-4, with 8 nucleotides matching TRBD2. This CDR3 is 15 amino acids long. V trimming: 6 bases; J trimming: 4 bases; junction bases outside the gene matches: 9.

This clonotype was detected only a few times. The chain employs TRBV28 and TRBJ2-1, with D hard to call. This CDR3 region has 12 residues. Trimming removed 6 bases at V and 7 bases at J, with 10 bases between. CDR1 is MDHEN and CDR2 is SYDVKM in the germline V gene. CDR3 nucleotide sequence: TGTGCCAGCAGACAAGCCGGGAATGAGCAGTTCTTC. This codes for CASRQAGNEQFF. Together with reference TRBV28 and TRBJ2-1, the CDR3 gives the full variable domain: DVKVTQSSRYLVKRTGEKVFLECVQDMDHENMFWYRQDPGLGLRLIYFSYDVKMKEKGDIPEGYSVSREKKERFSLILESASTNQTSMYLCASRQAGNEQFFGPGTRLTVL.

This clonotype was seen many times. The chain employs TRBV12-3 or TRBV12-4 and TRBJ2-1; perhaps TRBD1 as D (6 bases). The CDR3 has 18 amino acids. Trimming pared 5 bases from V and 0 bases from J, leaving 20 bases between. The CDR3 region has the DNA TGTGCCAGCAGTCCCCTAGGTTCAGGGGAAAGCTCCTACAATGAGCAGTTCTTC. It codes for CASSPLGSGESSYNEQFF.